The 12 T cell receptor beta chains below all came from one sample that was sequenced in a study of cytomegalovirus exposure and HLA in healthy donors. The PCR employed 60 Vbeta primers together with 13 Jbeta primers. Clones were sequenced by immunoSEQ multiplex PCR, and TCRdb holds only the in-frame ones, with some missing. The table includes fewer than 200,000 clones, approximately 12% detected once. Sequencing used PBMCs. These receptors originate from a man aged 45-65 years in good health and CMV-seropositive.

The chain is built from TRBV6-6 and TRBJ2-5; D might be TRBD2 (6 bases). The CDR3 covers 12 residues. Trimming removed 10 bases at V and 5 bases at J, with 14 bases between. Germline V gene data show CDR1 as MNHNY and CDR2 as SVGAGI (reference sequence). This CDR3 is CATTEAGETQYF. In DNA, the CDR3 is TGTGCCACGACCGAGGCGGGGGAGACCCAGTACTTC.

The chain joins TRBV2 to TRBJ1-5; 7 nucleotides match TRBD1. The CDR3 has 14 amino acids. Germline CDR1 SNHLY, CDR2 FYNNEI. V was pared by 8 bases and J by 7 bases, with 11 bases of the junction left unmatched. Here the CDR3 DNA reads TGTGCCAGCGGTCTAAGACAGGGTCGCCAGCCCCAGCATTTT. It is translated as CASGLRQGRQPQHF.

The V gene is TRBV30, the J gene TRBJ1-2, with D possibly TRBD1 on 6 matching bases. Germline CDR1 GTSNPN, CDR2 SVGIG (reference sequence). V was cut by 7 bases and J by 4 bases, with 13 bases left in between. The CDR3 has 12 amino acids. CDR3 sequence (DNA): TGTGCCTCAGAGGGGGGGGCCTATGGCTACACCTTC. It is translated as CASEGGAYGYTF.

This clone was picked up a small number of times. Other DNA sequences in the same sample also yield this CDR3. This chain connects TRBV7-2 to TRBJ2-7, with 11 bases that match TRBD2. Germline CDR1 SGHTA, CDR2 FQGNSA. There are 14 residues in the CDR3. DNA for the CDR3: TGCGCCAGCAGCCTAGTAGCGGGGGGGCACGAGCAGTACGTC. Translating it yields CASSLVAGGHEQYV.

This clone has only a few counts. The CDR3 bases are TGTGCTATCGAATTATGGGCGGGGGCGAGGAATGAGCAGTTCTTC. Its protein product is CAIELWAGARNEQFF. The genes are TRBV2 and TRBJ2-1; maybe TRBD2 (7 bases). The CDR3 is made up of 15 amino acids. From germline, CDR1 is SNHLY and CDR2 FYNNEI. The entire variable domain, with the rest obtained from reference TRBV2 and TRBJ2-1, is as follows: EPEVTQTPSHQVTQMGQEVILRCVPISNHLYFYWYRQILGQKVEFLVSFYNNEISEKSEIFDDQFSVERPDGSNFTLKIRSTKLEDSAMYFCAIELWAGARNEQFFGPGTRLTVL.

This rearrangement joins TRBV27 to TRBJ2-3; 9 bases align to TRBD2. In germline, CDR1 is MNHEY, CDR2 SMNVEV (reference sequence). The length of the CDR3 is 18 residues. The J segment lost 2 bases and the V segment lost 5 bases, leaving 14 bases of the junction unmatched. The CDR3: CASSQTTRLAGPTDTQYF. CDR3 in DNA: TGTGCCAGCAGTCAAACGACTAGGCTAGCGGGGCCCACAGATACGCAGTATTTT.

The chain joins TRBV7-6 to TRBJ2-2, with D possibly being TRBD1 (6 bases). This CDR3 is built from 13 residues. Germline V gene data show CDR1 as SGHVS and CDR2 as FNYEAQ. The germline V and J ends were trimmed by 8 bases and 1 base, with 8 bases remaining between them. The DNA of the CDR3 is TGTGCCAGCGAAGGGGGGAACACCGGGGAGCTGTTTTTT. Translation gives CASEGGNTGELFF.

This chain uses TRBV5-4 with TRBJ1-2; 10 bases are a match to TRBD1. The CDR3 has 14 amino acids. The junction had 2 bases not matched to a gene; V was cut back by 4 bases and J by 2 bases. Germline values: CDR1 SGHNT, CDR2 YYREEE (reference sequence). The CDR3 nucleotides are TGTGCCAGCAGCCTGGACAGGGGGAACTATGGCTACACCTTC. The encoded protein is CASSLDRGNYGYTF.

This clone was seen only a few times. The CDR3 region is CASSTKNIQYF. The CDR3, as DNA: TGTGCCAGCAGCACTAAAAACATTCAGTACTTC. The V call is TRBV28, the J call TRBJ2-4; D unresolved. This CDR3 contains 11 residues. From germline, CDR1 is MDHEN and CDR2 SYDVKM. V was pared by 6 bases and J by 4 bases, with 4 bases between.

The table lists this clone with a few counts. V gene TRBV30 combines with J gene TRBJ1-3; perhaps TRBD1 as D (5 bases). Germline-derived CDR1 and CDR2 are GTSNPN and SVGIG (reference sequence). The CDR3 extends over 10 amino acids. CDR3: CAGGRNTIYF. The CDR3 coding sequence is TGTGCGGGGGGGAGAAACACCATATATTTT.

This clone was found a few times. The gene calls are TRBV13 and TRBJ2-5; 9 nucleotides match TRBD2. The CDR3 consists of 16 residues. Losses at the gene ends were 4 bases for V and 3 bases for J; bases not matched to a gene: 9. Germline assignment: CDR1 PRHDT and CDR2 FYEKMQ (reference sequence). The CDR3 DNA reads as TGTGCCAGCAGCTCCTTGGGCGGGGGGGCCGAAGAGACCCAGTACTTC. Its protein product is CASSSLGGGAEETQYF.

The chain joins TRBV7-2 to TRBJ2-4; D possibly corresponds to TRBD2 (7 bases). The V and J ends lost 1 base and 7 bases respectively, with 11 bases between them. The germline CDR1 and CDR2 sequences are SGHTA and FQGNSA. The CDR3 is made up of 14 amino acids. CDR3 residues: CASSLGGGQNIQYF. For the CDR3, the DNA is TGTGCCAGCAGCTTAGGGGGGGGCCAGAACATTCAGTACTTC.